These 22 T cell receptor beta chains were sequenced from one sample in a study of regulatory T cells in long-lasting Graves disease. Sequencing libraries for TCR beta were prepared with iRepertoire HTBI primers and Arm-PCR of CDR3 regions. TCRdb itself ran the multiplex PCR reads through MiXCR, one entry per CDR3 protein. The sample carries hundreds of thousands of distinct CDR3 sequences, about 14% recorded once. Stated time point: newly diagnosed GD, antithyroid drugs for less than 3 months. The authors made the TCR library using RNA they extracted from PBMCs. These same data were also listed under a study on T cells in Graves' hyperthyroidism and ophthalmopathy.

This specimen consisted of peripheral blood mononuclear cells (PBMCs), obtained at new diagnosis, from a patient treated with antithyroid drugs. The receptors here all came from a man aged 25-40 years with Graves disease.

This clonotype was seen a handful of times. This chain links TRBV12-3 or TRBV12-4 with TRBJ2-5; weak D call: TRBD2 (5 bases). The J call may be in error: the DNA end matches TRBJ2-1 better. The CDR3 spans 13 residues. CDR3 DNA: TGTGCCAGCATAGCGACTAACCGAAATGAGCAGTTCTTC. Encoded protein: CASIATNRNEQFF.

This clonotype was detected many times. The J gene is TRBJ2-7, the V gene TRBV5-1; tentatively, D is TRBD2 (6 bases). The ends were cut back, 1 base at V and 5 bases at J, with 10 bases in the middle. This CDR3 spans 13 amino acids. Looked up from germline, CDR1 is SGHRS and CDR2 is YFSETQ. This CDR3 reads CASSLSDYNEQYF. CDR3 sequence (DNA): TGCGCCAGCAGCTTGTCGGACTACAACGAGCAGTACTTC.

This clonotype was seen a few times. The chain is built from TRBV20-1 and TRBJ2-7; tentatively, D is TRBD2 (6 bases). The V gene's germline CDR1 is DFQATT and CDR2 SNEGSKA (reference sequence). With 1 base removed from V and 0 bases from J, the gap between germline ends came to 13 bases. The CDR3 is 15 residues long. CDR3 protein: CSARGPWGDSYEQYF. The CDR3 bases are TGCAGTGCTAGAGGCCCCTGGGGGGACTCCTACGAGCAGTACTTC.

This clonotype was observed at least ten times. The V gene is TRBV7-9, the J gene TRBJ2-1; the D gene is possibly TRBD2 (6 bases). CDR1 SEHNR and CDR2 FQNEAQ come from the germline V gene (reference sequence). The CDR3 runs 13 residues. V was cut by 0 bases and J by 14 bases, with 14 bases left in between. CDR3 protein: CASSLAREPWKFF. The CDR3 DNA sequence: TGTGCCAGCAGCTTAGCGCGGGAACCTTGGAAGTTCTTC.

There are many counts of this clonotype. This chain joins TRBV28 and TRBJ2-2; D not resolved. CDR1 and CDR2 from the germline V gene are MDHEN and SYDVKM. V was trimmed by 6 bases and J by 8 bases, leaving 13 bases between them. CDR3 size: 13 residues. In DNA form, the CDR3 reads TGTGCCAGCAGCCAGCTCGCCGGGGGGGAGCTGTTTTTT. This sequence encodes CASSQLAGGELFF.

This clonotype came up many times. V is TRBV15 and J is TRBJ1-5; no clear D. This CDR3 is 15 amino acids long. Germline lookup yields CDR1 LNHNV and CDR2 YYDKDF (reference sequence). V lost 5 bases, J lost 3 bases, and 14 bases lay in between. The DNA for the CDR3 is TGTGCCACCAGCTCATACGGTGGTAACAATCAGCCCCAGCATTTT. Protein product: CATSSYGGNNQPQHF.

There are a few counts of this clonotype. The chain is built from TRBV20-1 and TRBJ1-4; D is perhaps TRBD1 (5 bases). The CDR3 totals 17 residues. V lost 0 bases, J lost 2 bases, and 16 bases lay in between. Germline V gene data show CDR1 as DFQATT and CDR2 as SNEGSKA (reference sequence). CDR3 DNA sequence: TGCAGTGCTAGAGATAGGGGATGGGACTCTACTAATGAAAAACTGTTTTTT. Translating gives CSARDRGWDSTNEKLFF.

V is TRBV20-1 and J is TRBJ2-7; 7 positions match TRBD1. CDR3 length: 13 residues. Germline V gene data show CDR1 as DFQATT and CDR2 as SNEGSKA (reference sequence). V was pared by 0 bases and J by 5 bases, with 4 bases of the junction left unmatched. The CDR3 DNA follows: TGCAGTGCTAGAGAAAGGGGGCCCCACGAGCAGTACTTC. Residues: CSARERGPHEQYF.

This clonotype has a count of ten or more. CDR3 loop: CASSLGGVVHEQFF. The CDR3 DNA reads as TGTGCCAGCAGCCTTGGCGGGGTGGTTCATGAGCAGTTCTTC. This chain joins TRBV7-2 and TRBJ2-1; a weak D match, TRBD2 (6 bases). This CDR3 is built from 14 residues. The germline V gene has CDR1 SGHTA and CDR2 FQGNSA. With 5 bases removed from V and 8 bases from J, the gap between germline ends came to 16 bases.

With regard to this clonotype: The CDR3 does not end in the conserved phenylalanine or tryptophan, so this is likely a read error. V usage is TRBV27 and J usage is TRBJ1-1; tentative D call: TRBD1 (6 bases). Germline assignment: CDR1 MNHEY and CDR2 SMNVEV (reference sequence). Trimming shortened V by 6 bases and J by 1 base, and 12 bases separated the two germline ends. The CDR3 runs to 14 residues. CDR3: CASRPQGWNTEAFS. The CDR3 DNA reads TGTGCCAGCAGGCCTCAGGGGTGGAACACTGAAGCTTTCTCT.

This clonotype has a count of ten or more. The chain joins TRBV27 to TRBJ2-1, with TRBD2 matching 13 bases. V lost 5 bases and J lost 10; bases outside the gene matches: 8. This CDR3 region has 15 residues. CDR1 is MNHEY and CDR2 is SMNVEV in the germline V gene (reference sequence). CDR3 sequence: CASSTRTSGRDEQFF. The DNA of the CDR3 is TGTGCCAGCAGTACCCGGACTAGCGGGAGAGACGAGCAGTTCTTC.

This clonotype appeared many times. This chain links TRBV25-1 with TRBJ2-2, with 8 positions matching TRBD1. The length of the CDR3 is 15 residues. Germline CDR1 and CDR2: MGHDK and SYGVNS. The junction had 1 base not matched to a gene; V was cut back by 1 base and J by 3 bases. The CDR3 DNA is TGTGCCAGCAGTGAATCGGACAGGGACACCGGGGAGCTGTTTTTT. Residues: CASSESDRDTGELFF.

There are many counts of this clonotype. The V call is TRBV10-3, the J call TRBJ1-1; D call uncertain. The CDR3 is made up of 14 amino acids. Trimming pared 2 bases from V and 0 bases from J, leaving 7 bases between. CDR1 ENHRY and CDR2 SYGVKD come from the germline V gene. The CDR3 protein is CAISERTLNTEAFF. The CDR3 DNA reads TGTGCCATCAGTGAGCGTACACTGAACACTGAAGCTTTCTTT.

The rearrangement uses TRBV27 and TRBJ1-4; TRBD1 agrees at 9 bases. There are 15 residues in the CDR3. The V segment lost 2 bases and the J segment 8 bases; nucleotides outside the gene matches: 6. CDR1 is MNHEY and CDR2 is SMNVEV in the germline V gene (reference sequence). The CDR3 sequence: CASSLVYRGREKLFF. The CDR3 DNA is TGTGCCAGCAGTTTAGTCTACAGGGGGCGGGAAAAACTGTTTTTT.

The rearrangement links TRBV5-1 to TRBJ2-1, with TRBD2 matching 8 bases. V lost 4 bases and J lost 1; bases outside the gene matches: 4. Germline V lookup: CDR1 SGHRS, CDR2 YFSETQ. The CDR3 contains 15 residues. The CDR3 loop reads CASSPGLESYNEQFF. CDR3 nucleotides: TGCGCCAGCAGCCCGGGACTAGAATCCTACAATGAGCAGTTCTTC.

The rearrangement links TRBV18 to TRBJ2-2; D uncertain. The CDR3 is 16 amino acids. Germline V gene sequence: CDR1 KGHSH, CDR2 LQKENI. V was trimmed by 6 bases and J by 2 bases, leaving 16 bases between them. CDR3 loop: CASSLRSGPNTGELFF. CDR3 DNA: TGTGCCAGCTCGCTTCGGTCGGGCCCTAACACCGGGGAGCTGTTTTTT.

With regard to this clonotype: A much larger clone differs from this one at a single base, so this may be a read error. The CDR3 end shows no conserved phenylalanine or tryptophan, and so a read error is likely. The chain links TRBV7-9 to TRBJ1-1; no firm D call. V lost 3 bases, J lost 8 bases, and 10 bases lay in between. Germline V gives CDR1 SEHNR, CDR2 FQNEAQ (reference sequence). CDR3 length: 12 residues. The CDR3 sequence: CASSFQPDEAFL. The CDR3 DNA follows: TGTGCCAGCAGCTTCCAGCCCGACGAAGCTTTCCTT.

As regards this clonotype: A far larger clone is only one base removed, so a read error is likely. The chain employs TRBV12-3 or TRBV12-4 and TRBJ2-4; D uncertain. The J call may be wrong; the DNA end is better matched by TRBJ2-7. CDR3 size: 14 residues. CDR3 loop: CAGSPSSRVYEQYF. CDR3 DNA: TGTGCCGGCAGTCCCAGCAGCAGAGTATACGAGCAGTACTTC.

This clonotype was observed many times. This chain connects TRBV10-3 to TRBJ1-1; 8 bases are shared with TRBD1. Germline values: CDR1 ENHRY, CDR2 SYGVKD. The CDR3 spans 15 residues. V lost 0 bases and J lost 6; bases outside the gene matches: 6. The CDR3 protein is CAISESGRGPAEAFF. As DNA, the CDR3 is TGTGCCATCAGTGAGTCCGGCAGGGGGCCTGCTGAAGCTTTCTTT.

This clonotype has at least ten counts. The rearrangement joins TRBV11-2 to TRBJ1-1; tentative D call: TRBD1 (6 bases). Per germline, CDR1 SGHAT and CDR2 FQNNGV. V lost 5 bases to trimming and J lost 6 bases, with 19 bases between them. The CDR3 length is 15 residues. The CDR3 bases are TGTGCCAGCAGCCAAGTTCAGGGGAGGAAGGCTGAAGCTTTCTTT. Amino acid sequence: CASSQVQGRKAEAFF.

This clonotype was seen at least ten times. V and J are TRBV25-1 and TRBJ2-5; D uncertain. Germline CDR1 MGHDK, CDR2 SYGVNS. V was clipped by 4 bases and J by 5 bases, with 14 bases between them. The CDR3 covers 14 residues. The CDR3 sequence: CASSVLGLSETQYF. Written as DNA, the CDR3 is TGTGCCAGCAGTGTCTTGGGGTTATCGGAGACCCAGTACTTC.

The rearrangement joins TRBV25-1 to TRBJ1-3, with 9 nucleotides matching TRBD1. With 4 bases clipped from V and 2 bases from J, the junction kept 9 bases outside the gene matches. Germline values: CDR1 MGHDK, CDR2 SYGVNS. The CDR3 contains 17 residues. Here the CDR3 DNA reads TGTGCCAGCAGTGGGGGGACAGGGTGGGTTCCTGGAAACACCATATATTTT. Amino acids: CASSGGTGWVPGNTIYF.